This T cell receptor (beta chain) was identified during a study of T-cell reconstitution after alpha-beta-depleted transplantation in children. Per germline, CDR1 SGHKS and CDR2 YYEKEE (reference sequence). Trimming shortened V by 1 base and J by 2 bases, and 11 bases separated the two germline ends. This CDR3 comprises 15 residues. It was with unique molecular identifiers that the TCRbeta library was prepared. TCRdb itself ran the PCR reads through MiXCR, one entry per CDR3 protein. The table has hundreds of thousands of distinct CDR3 sequences, over 15% seen once. V is TRBV5-5 and J is TRBJ2-3; D call uncertain. The receptor was isolated from a human donor who donated a stem cell graft to a child with acute myeloid leukemia. The sample was PBMCs from the stem cell graft donor, taken from the stem cell graft. The CDR3 DNA sequence: TGTGCCAGCAGCTTGTGGTCAAACCCCACAGATACGCAGTATTTT. Translating gives CASSLWSNPTDTQYF. The full variable domain, completed using reference TRBV5-5 and TRBJ2-3, is DAGVTQSPTHLIKTRGQQVTLRCSPISGHKSVSWYQQVLGQGPQFIFQYYEKEERGRGNFPDRFSARQFPNYSSELNVNALLLGDSALYLCASSLWSNPTDTQYFGPGTRLTVL.